This T cell receptor (beta chain) appears in the sequencing data of a study of cytotoxic CD8 clonotypes in ibrutinib-treated CLL. Data came from immunoSEQ multiplex PCR; TCRdb stores just in-frame clones and leaves some out. In the table there are about 4,500 clones, approximately 80% of which are singletons. Trimming took 6 bases from V and 2 from J, leaving 26 bases between them. In germline, CDR1 is MNHEY, CDR2 SMNVEV (reference sequence). The CDR3 is 18 residues long. Sequencing used PBMCs, obtained before ibrutinib treatment. This receptor was taken from a human donor with chronic lymphocytic leukemia. The chain recombines TRBV27 with TRBJ2-7; a possible D gene is TRBD2 (7 bases). CDR3 amino acids: CASRFRGATSRGAYEQYF. The CDR3 coding sequence is TGTGCCAGCAGGTTTCGGGGGGCGACTAGCCGGGGCGCCTACGAGCAGTACTTC.